This T cell receptor beta chain was profiled in a study of control samples from healthy donors and cancer patients. Libraries were prepared by immunoSEQ multiplex PCR; TCRdb keeps only in-frame clonotypes and omits some of them. The sample has 150,000 to 200,000 clones. This CDR3 has 15 residues. The V end was cut by 5 bases, the J end by 1 base, with 14 bases between. Germline lookup yields CDR1 MNHEY and CDR2 SMNVEV (reference sequence). The chain carries TRBV27 and TRBJ1-1; D not certain. The origin of this receptor is a woman aged 25-40 years in good health. The sequencing sample was made of blood. The CDR3 DNA reads as TGTGCCAGCAGTCCCACCGCGACATGGAACACTGAAGCTTTCTTT. It encodes CASSPTATWNTEAFF.